The T cell receptor (beta chain) under discussion was sequenced for a study of blood T cell repertoires in COVID-19. This clone came up once. Generated by immunoSEQ multiplex PCR, the TCRdb table keeps only in-frame clones and is missing some. The data show roughly 120,000 clones, with roughly 84% seen just once and 0.83% held by the top ten. Between the trimmed V and J ends, which lost 5 bases and 6 bases, there was a span of 10 bases. This CDR3 has 13 amino acids. Germline V gene lookup returns CDR1 SGHAT and CDR2 FQNNGV. The chain couples TRBV11-2 to TRBJ2-2; D remains ambiguous. The sequenced material came from peripheral blood. This clonotype originated in a woman in her seventies with acute or convalescent COVID-19. CDR3 sequence: CASSQMSPGELFF. Written as DNA, the CDR3 is TGTGCCAGCAGCCAAATGAGTCCCGGGGAGCTGTTTTTT.